Presented here are 26 T cell receptor beta chains from one specimen sequenced in a study of technical replicates of blood from a few donors. Here immunoSEQ multiplex PCR was the method, and the copy in TCRdb shows in-frame clones only, minus some. Of about 14,000 clones listed, about four fifths were seen once; the top ten hold 12%. The sample comprised PBMCs. The receptors were gathered from a human donor in good health.

The rearrangement links TRBV20-1 to TRBJ2-1, with TRBD2 as a possible D gene (5 bases). This CDR3 comprises 11 residues. CDR1 is DFQATT, CDR2 SNEGSKA, per germline (reference sequence). V gave up 5 bases and J gave up 9 bases, with 11 bases separating them. CDR3: CSASRTFEQFF. The CDR3 DNA sequence: TGCAGTGCTTCTCGGACTTTTGAGCAGTTCTTC.

The chain employs TRBV6-5 and TRBJ2-7; a possible D gene is TRBD2 (5 bases). Trimming left V 5 bases short and J 3 bases short, with 11 bases between. There are 13 residues in the CDR3. CDR1 and CDR2 from the germline V gene are MNHEY and SVGAGI. CDR3 sequence: CASSAGNNYEQYF. CDR3 nucleotide sequence: TGTGCCAGCAGTGCCGGGAATAACTACGAGCAGTACTTC.

The rearrangement joins TRBV14 to TRBJ2-7; no clear D. CDR3 size: 14 residues. The ends were cut back, 1 base at V and 4 bases at J, with 11 bases in the middle. Germline V gene sequence: CDR1 SGHDN, CDR2 FVKESK. CDR3 bases: TGTGCCAGCAGCCAAGGGTTTTCTAGGTACGAGCAGTACTTC. Amino acids: CASSQGFSRYEQYF.

This clone was seen a single time. The rearrangement links TRBV30 to TRBJ2-6; no firm D call. The ends were cut back, 5 bases at V and 2 bases at J, with 7 bases in the middle. Germline V gives CDR1 GTSNPN, CDR2 SVGIG (reference sequence). This CDR3 region has 13 residues. In DNA, the CDR3 is TGTGCCTGGGTCTTCCCTGGGGCCAACGTCCTGACTTTC. Protein product: CAWVFPGANVLTF.

The V and J genes are TRBV6-5 and TRBJ2-7; a possible D gene is TRBD2 (5 bases). The V gene lost 0 bases and the J gene lost 5 bases, with 17 bases spanning the gap. Germline V gene lookup returns CDR1 MNHEY and CDR2 SVGAGI. The CDR3 consists of 16 residues. This chain's CDR3 is CASSYSILFEGDEQYF. The CDR3 coding sequence is TGTGCCAGCAGTTACTCGATTTTATTCGAGGGAGACGAGCAGTACTTC.

This chain uses TRBV30 with TRBJ2-7; D is perhaps TRBD1 (5 bases). Trimming left V 5 bases short and J 3 bases short, with 8 bases between. In germline, CDR1 is GTSNPN, CDR2 SVGIG (reference sequence). The CDR3 extends over 11 amino acids. The CDR3 loop is CAWGDSYEQYF. The CDR3 DNA is TGTGCCTGGGGTGACAGCTACGAGCAGTACTTC.

This clone has only one observation. The CDR3 reads CASSLGRDTQYF. CDR3 nucleotide sequence: TGCGCCAGCAGCTTGGGCAGGGATACGCAGTATTTT. The gene calls are TRBV5-1 and TRBJ2-3; D gene ambiguous. CDR1 is SGHRS, CDR2 YFSETQ, per germline. V shed 0 bases and J shed 6 bases, with 5 bases lying between them. The CDR3 consists of 12 residues. Drawing the rest from reference TRBV5-1 and TRBJ2-3, the complete variable domain is KAGVTQTPRYLIKTRGQQVTLSCSPISGHRSVSWYQQTPGQGLQFLFEYFSETQRNKGNFPGRFSGRQFSNSRSEMNVSTLELGDSALYLCASSLGRDTQYFGPGTRLTVL.

This chain connects TRBV6-5 to TRBJ2-7; the D gene is possibly TRBD1 (5 bases). Per germline, CDR1 MNHEY and CDR2 SVGAGI. With 0 bases removed from V and 2 bases from J, the gap between germline ends came to 11 bases. The CDR3 is made up of 15 amino acids. CDR3 in amino acids: CASSYSGVDPYEQYF. Written as DNA, the CDR3 is TGTGCCAGCAGTTACTCAGGGGTGGATCCCTACGAGCAGTACTTC.

The V call is TRBV29-1, the J call TRBJ2-7; TRBD2 might be the D (6 bases). The CDR3 sequence is 13 residues long. CDR1 is SQVTM, CDR2 ANQGSEA, per germline. V dropped 3 bases and J dropped 2 bases, with 11 bases sitting between them. In nucleotides, the CDR3 is TGCAGCGTTGAGATTACTAGCCCCTACGAGCAGTACTTC. Its translation is CSVEITSPYEQYF.

The rearrangement joins TRBV30 to TRBJ1-2; TRBD1 might be the D (6 bases). Germline V gene sequence: CDR1 GTSNPN, CDR2 SVGIG (reference sequence). V was shortened by 0 bases and J by 5 bases, with 13 bases between the two germline ends. This CDR3 is built from 14 residues. The CDR3 region has the DNA TGTGCCTGGAGTGTAGCAGGGGTGGTATATGGCTACACCTTC. Amino acid sequence: CAWSVAGVVYGYTF.

The table lists this clone with a count of one. The chain is built from TRBV7-9 and TRBJ1-1; TRBD1 might be the D (5 bases). V was clipped by 2 bases and J by 3 bases, with 10 bases between them. This CDR3 contains 14 residues. The germline V gene has CDR1 SEHNR and CDR2 FQNEAQ (reference sequence). The CDR3 spells CASSLRGLDTEAFF. The CDR3 DNA follows: TGTGCCAGCAGCTTAAGGGGTCTAGACACTGAAGCTTTCTTT.

The chain has TRBV6-6 and TRBJ2-3; the match to TRBD2 covers 7 bases. CDR1 is MNHNY and CDR2 is SVGAGI in the germline V gene (reference sequence). This CDR3 comprises 15 residues. V shed 7 bases, J shed 4 bases, and the junction held 11 bases outside the gene matches. The CDR3 region has the DNA TGTGCCAGCACGCTAACTAGCGTCTTGGCAGATACGCAGTATTTT. Protein product: CASTLTSVLADTQYF.

The CDR3 DNA reads TGTGCCAGCTCACCTTCCGCGGGTTACGAGCAGTACTTC. This translates into CASSPSAGYEQYF. J is TRBJ2-7 and V is TRBV18; a weak D match, TRBD2 (5 bases). Germline loops: CDR1 KGHSH, CDR2 LQKENI. The V end lost 3 bases, the J end lost 4 bases, and 10 bases lay between the germline ends. The CDR3 runs 13 residues.

The CDR3 DNA sequence: TGTGCCTGGCAGACAGACAAGGAGCCCCAGCATTTT. It specifies CAWQTDKEPQHF. V and J are TRBV30 and TRBJ1-5, with a tentative D call TRBD1 (5 bases). The CDR3 runs to 12 residues. Germline lookup yields CDR1 GTSNPN and CDR2 SVGIG (reference sequence). The V gene lost 5 bases and the J gene lost 8 bases, with 13 bases spanning the gap.

The genes are TRBV15 and TRBJ2-7; 9 nucleotides agree with TRBD1. Germline lookup yields CDR1 LNHNV and CDR2 YYDKDF (reference sequence). Germline trimming cut 1 base from V and 3 bases from J; bases unmatched to any gene: 7. There are 16 residues in the CDR3. Here the CDR3 DNA reads TGTGCCACCAGCAGAGTTCGGACAGGGGCCTTCTACGAGCAGTACTTC. It specifies CATSRVRTGAFYEQYF.

The CDR3 nucleotides read TGTGCCAGCAGCACGGGGACGACGGGGAGGGAGACCCAGTACTTC. It codes for CASSTGTTGRETQYF. The chain combines TRBV5-8 with TRBJ2-5, with D possibly TRBD2 on 6 matching bases. This CDR3 has 15 residues. Germline CDR1 SGHTS, CDR2 YDEGEE. Trimming left V 4 bases short and J 5 bases short, with 18 bases between.

This rearrangement joins TRBV6-6 to TRBJ1-3, with D tentatively TRBD1 (6 bases). CDR1 is MNHNY, CDR2 SVGAGI, per germline (reference sequence). The V end was cut by 5 bases, the J end by 4 bases, with 12 bases between. This CDR3 comprises 14 residues. CDR3 protein: CASSQQGSGNTIYF. CDR3 bases: TGTGCCAGCAGTCAACAGGGTTCGGGAAACACCATATATTTT.

V gene TRBV6-5 combines with J gene TRBJ2-7; 9 bases are shared with TRBD2. The trim removed 4 bases at V and 2 bases at J, leaving 6 bases unmatched. Germline CDR1 and CDR2: MNHEY and SVGAGI. The CDR3 is 15 residues long. The CDR3 protein is CASSSLAGVAYEQYF. The CDR3 DNA sequence: TGTGCCAGCAGTTCCTTAGCGGGAGTAGCCTACGAGCAGTACTTC.

This clone appeared a single time. The rearrangement links TRBV5-4 to TRBJ2-5; the D is unclear. Germline assignment: CDR1 SGHNT and CDR2 YYREEE (reference sequence). Trimming shortened V by 4 bases and J by 2 bases, and 3 bases separated the two germline ends. CDR3 length equals 11 residues. This CDR3 reads CASSLQETQYF. The CDR3 coding sequence is TGTGCCAGCAGCCTACAAGAGACCCAGTACTTC.

There are a few counts of this clone. V usage is TRBV27 and J usage is TRBJ1-1, with no clear D. The CDR3 runs to 14 residues. V shed 3 bases and J shed 0 bases, with 8 bases lying between them. Germline-derived CDR1 and CDR2 are MNHEY and SMNVEV (reference sequence). CDR3 DNA: TGTGCCAGCAGTTTCGCTGGCATGAACACTGAAGCTTTCTTT. Translation gives CASSFAGMNTEAFF.

The J gene is TRBJ1-2, the V gene TRBV7-9, with a tentative D call TRBD1 (5 bases). Germline V lookup: CDR1 SEHNR, CDR2 FQNEAQ (reference sequence). The CDR3 runs 16 residues. With 6 bases removed from V and 7 bases from J, the gap between germline ends came to 24 bases. The CDR3 region is CASSSKGGVGPSGYTF. CDR3 nucleotides: TGTGCCAGCAGTTCAAAGGGCGGGGTGGGGCCAAGTGGCTACACCTTC.

The V and J genes are TRBV28 and TRBJ2-7, with 7 bases that match TRBD1. The germline V gene encodes CDR1 MDHEN and CDR2 SYDVKM. The V gene end was trimmed by 6 bases and the J gene end by 2 bases; junction bases not matched to a gene: 19. CDR3 length: 18 amino acids. CDR3 protein: CASSLLYARGKQTYEQYF. The DNA of the CDR3 is TGTGCCAGCAGCCTTCTCTATGCCAGGGGGAAACAAACCTACGAGCAGTACTTC.

The chain uses TRBV28 and TRBJ2-3, with TRBD2 matching over 7 bases. Germline V gene sequence: CDR1 MDHEN, CDR2 SYDVKM. V lost 5 bases and J lost 1; bases outside the gene matches: 3. This CDR3 spans 14 amino acids. CDR3 loop: CASSAGDRTDTQYF. The CDR3 DNA reads TGTGCCAGCAGTGCGGGAGATCGCACAGATACGCAGTATTTT. The full variable domain, completed using reference TRBV28 and TRBJ2-3, is DVKVTQSSRYLVKRTGEKVFLECVQDMDHENMFWYRQDPGLGLRLIYFSYDVKMKEKGDIPEGYSVSREKKERFSLILESASTNQTSMYLCASSAGDRTDTQYFGPGTRLTVL.

The chain carries TRBV28 and TRBJ2-4, with 8 bases fitting TRBD1. The CDR3 spans 15 residues. Trimming at V came to 6 bases and at J to 0 bases, leaving 4 bases not matched to a gene. Germline V lookup: CDR1 MDHEN, CDR2 SYDVKM. The CDR3 region has the DNA TGTGCCAGCAGGACAGGGGACCTAGCCAAAAACATTCAGTACTTC. Protein product: CASRTGDLAKNIQYF.

V and J are TRBV9 and TRBJ1-2; TRBD1 matches 11 bases. V was clipped by 4 bases and J by 5 bases; unmatched bases: 7. CDR3 size: 15 residues. The V gene's germline CDR1 is SGDLS and CDR2 YYNGEE. The CDR3 nucleotides are TGTGCCAGCAGCCAGGGACAGGGGGATCCTTATGGCTACACCTTC. Its protein is CASSQGQGDPYGYTF.

The chain joins TRBV4-1 to TRBJ1-1, with 11 bases fitting TRBD1. J gave up 6 bases and V 5 bases, and 5 bases lay outside the gene matches. Germline lookup yields CDR1 MGHRA and CDR2 YSYEKL. CDR3 length: 14 residues. The CDR3 loop is CASSLGTGGAEAFF. The CDR3 DNA follows: TGCGCCAGCAGCTTAGGGACAGGGGGTGCTGAAGCTTTCTTT.